These T cell receptor beta chains were read from a single sample in a study of CXCR3-negative and CXCR3-positive naive CD8 T cells. TCRdb reprocessed the 5' RACE reads and keeps a single row for each CDR3 protein, giving no DNA. The sample includes about 82,000 distinct CDR3 sequences. Specimen: naive CXCR3- CD8+ T cells from blood. These receptors came from a human donor in good health. Some clones in this sample may be carry-over from other donors' samples. The CDR3 runs from the conserved cysteine through the conserved F or W.

len,j_gene,v_gene,CDR3aa
14,TRBJ2-1,TRBV7-6,CASSLWTASEEQFF
11,TRBJ2-2,TRBV29-1,CSVVLSGELFF
19,TRBJ2-1,TRBV6-2/TRBV6-3,CASSYSLVLAGGGYNEQFF
18,TRBJ2-1,TRBV6-2/TRBV6-3,CASNLGASGGISYNEQFF
12,TRBJ2-1,TRBV12-3/TRBV12-4,CASSFVVNEQFF
12,TRBJ2-1,TRBV29-1,CSVASLGNEQFF
15,TRBJ2-1,TRBV2,CASSPAGGGYNEQFF
15,TRBJ2-5,TRBV7-8,CASSIPTGGWETQYF
15,TRBJ2-2,TRBV6-4,CASSDSTGVTGELFF
13,TRBJ2-7,TRBV20-1,CSARDLPSYEQYF
14,TRBJ2-7,TRBV27,CASSLRDRPYEQYF
16,TRBJ2-2,TRBV7-8,CASSNHPGGSTGELFF
16,TRBJ2-1,TRBV29-1,CSVPRDSGGFYNEQFF